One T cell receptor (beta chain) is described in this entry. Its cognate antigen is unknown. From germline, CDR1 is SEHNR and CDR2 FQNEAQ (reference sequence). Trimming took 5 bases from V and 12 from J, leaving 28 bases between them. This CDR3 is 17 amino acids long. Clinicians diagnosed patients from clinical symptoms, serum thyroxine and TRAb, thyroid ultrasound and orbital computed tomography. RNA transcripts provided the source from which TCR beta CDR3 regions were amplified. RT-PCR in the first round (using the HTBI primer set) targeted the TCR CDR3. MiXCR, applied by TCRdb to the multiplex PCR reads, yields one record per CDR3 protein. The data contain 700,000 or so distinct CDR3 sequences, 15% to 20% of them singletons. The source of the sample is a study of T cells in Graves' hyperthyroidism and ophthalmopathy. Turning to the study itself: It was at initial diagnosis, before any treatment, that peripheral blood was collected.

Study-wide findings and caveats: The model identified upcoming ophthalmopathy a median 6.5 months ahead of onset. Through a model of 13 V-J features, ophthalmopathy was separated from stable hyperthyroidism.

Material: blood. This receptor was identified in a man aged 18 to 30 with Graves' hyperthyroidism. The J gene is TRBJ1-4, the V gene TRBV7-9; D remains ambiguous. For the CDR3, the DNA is TGTGCCAGCAGCCCACACGAACCCGGGATTCCAGCGTCGGAACTGTTTTTT. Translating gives CASSPHEPGIPASELFF.